This TCR beta chain was observed in a study of CD8+CD57+ T cells in acquired aplastic anemia. Germline V gene lookup returns CDR1 SEHNR and CDR2 FQNEAQ (reference sequence). This CDR3 region has 15 residues. Study results and limitations: Controls and patients did not differ significantly in CD8+ Simpson's diversity. Comparison of patients with controls identified around 31 shared CD8+ CDR3 sequences.

This clonotype has just a few counts. The antigen is not known. With a much larger clone just one base away, this may be a read error. Genomic DNA provided the template from which TCR beta VDJ and CDR3 profiles were obtained. TCRdb used MiXCR to reprocess the reads, holding one entry per CDR3 protein. The table shows about 190,000 distinct CDR3 sequences, with under 70% occurring only once. This chain joins TRBV7-9 and TRBJ1-2; D perhaps matches TRBD1 (5 bases). This TCR came from a human donor with severe aplastic anemia or a healthy control (not recorded which). The material sequenced was sorted CD4+, CD8+, or CD8+CD57+ T cells (not recorded which) from PBMCs. CDR3 in amino acids: CASSMGGGELYGCTF. DNA for the CDR3: TGTGCCAGCAGCATGGGGGGGGGGGAGCTCTATGGCTGCACCTTC. The entire variable domain, with the rest obtained from reference TRBV7-9 and TRBJ1-2, is as follows: DTGVSQNPRHKITKRGQNVTFRCDPISEHNRLYWYRQTLGQGPEFLTYFQNEAQLEKSRLLSDRFSAERPKGSFSTLEIQRTEQGDSAMYLCASSMGGGELYGCTFGSGTRLTVV.